Below, 16 T cell receptor beta chains from the same sample are listed, as sequenced in a study of T-cell memory formation after mild COVID-19. TCRdb re-called the 5' RACE reads through MiXCR, storing one row per CDR3 protein. The table lists about 430,000 distinct CDR3 sequences, about 20% of them singletons. Sample: PBMCs or a T cell subset sorted from them (not recorded which). Receptors originate from a man aged 18-30 years who had mild COVID-19 (a few samples of this study predate the infection). Cell type and time point are not known.

CDR3: CASNKQGLPGNTIYF. Here the CDR3 DNA reads TGCGCCAGCAACAAGCAGGGTTTACCTGGAAACACCATATATTTT. The chain joins TRBV5-1 to TRBJ1-3; TRBD1 might be the D (5 bases). The CDR3 extends over 15 amino acids. The germline V and J ends were trimmed by 6 bases and 2 bases, with 15 bases remaining between them. Germline values: CDR1 SGHRS, CDR2 YFSETQ.

The chain couples TRBV5-1 to TRBJ2-2, with TRBD1 identical over 8 bases. V lost 1 base and J lost 1; bases outside the gene matches: 3. Germline V CDR1 and CDR2: SGHRS, YFSETQ. The CDR3 runs to 16 residues. CDR3 sequence: CASSLQDRVNTGELFF. As DNA, the CDR3 is TGCGCCAGCAGCTTGCAGGACAGGGTGAACACCGGGGAGCTGTTTTTT.

This clonotype was detected a few times. This chain links TRBV9 with TRBJ2-7, with D perhaps being TRBD1 or TRBD2 (5 bases each). CDR1 and CDR2 (germline): SGDLS, YYNGEE. V was pared by 3 bases and J by 2 bases, with 15 bases between. The CDR3 contains 15 residues. CDR3 DNA: TGTGCCAGCAGCGAGAGGGATGAGGGGACCTACGAGCAGTACTTC. Translation gives CASSERDEGTYEQYF.

V usage is TRBV6-5 and J usage is TRBJ1-1; D is perhaps TRBD1 (6 bases). The V and J ends lost 2 bases and 4 bases respectively, with 11 bases between them. The germline CDR1 and CDR2 sequences are MNHEY and SVGAGI. CDR3 length: 14 amino acids. The CDR3 spells CASSYGGQVTEAFF. The DNA for the CDR3 is TGTGCCAGCAGTTACGGGGGGCAGGTCACTGAAGCTTTCTTT.

This chain joins TRBV12-3 or TRBV12-4 and TRBJ2-7, with 10 bases fitting TRBD2. Losses at the gene ends were 5 bases for V and 0 bases for J; bases not matched to a gene: 4. This CDR3 contains 15 residues. The DNA of the CDR3 is TGTGCCAGCAGTACCCTAGCGGGGGCCTCCTACGAGCAGTACTTC. Translated, it gives CASSTLAGASYEQYF.

On this clonotype itself: An end of the junction does not agree with germline; a read error may underlie this. The V call is TRBV4-2, the J call TRBJ2-1; no reliable D call. Germline lookup yields CDR1 LGHNA and CDR2 YNFKEQ. The CDR3 consists of 11 residues. This CDR3 is CASSQDLVTLF. CDR3 nucleotides: TGTGCCAGCAGCCAAGATCTAGTTACGCTCTTC.

The V gene is TRBV5-1, the J gene TRBJ1-1; D gene ambiguous. The length of the CDR3 is 15 residues. Trimming removed 0 bases from V and 1 base from J, with 10 bases in between. In germline, CDR1 is SGHRS, CDR2 YFSETQ. Here the CDR3 DNA reads TGCGCCAGCAGCTTGGCCCCTTTGGCGAACACTGAAGCTTTCTTT. It is translated as CASSLAPLANTEAFF.

This clonotype is deemed large. The chain joins TRBV12-3 or TRBV12-4 to TRBJ2-2; D is ambiguous. Trimming pared 7 bases from V and 2 bases from J, leaving 17 bases between. This CDR3 is 16 amino acids long. The CDR3 DNA reads TGTGCCAGCACACACCTTCGGAACATCAACACCGGGGAGCTGTTTTTT. Translating it yields CASTHLRNINTGELFF.

This chain links TRBV7-9 with TRBJ1-2; no clear D gene. CDR3 length equals 14 residues. V lost 5 bases to trimming and J lost 5 bases, with 15 bases between them. The germline V gene has CDR1 SEHNR and CDR2 FQNEAQ (reference sequence). In DNA form, the CDR3 reads TGTGCCAGCAGCCCCCCCGGTGACGGGTATGGCTACACCTTC. Translation: CASSPPGDGYGYTF.

This clonotype was counted a few times. The chain employs TRBV2 and TRBJ1-2, with 7 bases lining up with TRBD1. Germline CDR1 SNHLY, CDR2 FYNNEI. J gave up 0 bases and V 7 bases, and 5 bases lay outside the gene matches. This CDR3 contains 14 residues. The CDR3 reads CASNLQGSNYGYTF. The CDR3 nucleotides read TGTGCCAGCAACCTACAGGGGTCTAACTATGGCTACACCTTC.

The CDR3 spells CSARRGREETQYF. The CDR3 nucleotides read TGCAGTGCTAGACGCGGCAGGGAAGAGACCCAGTACTTC. The V and J genes are TRBV20-1 and TRBJ2-5, with D possibly matching TRBD1 (5 bases). CDR1 DFQATT and CDR2 SNEGSKA come from the germline V gene (reference sequence). This CDR3 is built from 13 residues. The V and J ends lost 2 bases and 3 bases respectively, with 10 bases between them.

The table lists this clonotype with a few counts. The chain combines TRBV6-2 or TRBV6-3 with TRBJ2-7; weak D call: TRBD2 (7 bases). Trimming took off 4 bases at V and 6 bases at J, with 16 bases between the two ends. In germline, CDR1 is MNHEY, CDR2 SVGEGT. The CDR3 runs 14 residues. The CDR3 protein is CASSWGGGRSEQYV. CDR3 sequence (DNA): TGTGCCAGCAGTTGGGGGGGGGGCCGTAGCGAGCAGTACGTC.

This clonotype was counted only a few times. J is TRBJ2-5 and V is TRBV6-5; 8 nucleotides agree with TRBD1. This CDR3 contains 13 residues. Trimming cost V 8 bases and J 5 bases; bases outside gene matches: 7. Germline V lookup: CDR1 MNHEY, CDR2 SVGAGI. Here the CDR3 reads CASLPGGGETQYF. The CDR3 DNA sequence: TGTGCCAGCTTGCCAGGGGGCGGGGAGACCCAGTACTTC.

This clonotype was seen a handful of times. V usage is TRBV7-2 and J usage is TRBJ1-2; D remains unclear. Trimming cost V 5 bases and J 1 base, with 8 bases left between them. The CDR3 is 13 residues long. Germline V gene lookup returns CDR1 SGHTA and CDR2 FQGNSA. This CDR3 is CASSTRINYGYTF. CDR3 DNA sequence: TGTGCCAGCAGCACCAGGATTAACTATGGCTACACCTTC.

This clonotype was counted at least ten times. The V call is TRBV18, the J call TRBJ2-7; no firm D call. CDR3 length: 11 residues. Trimming pared 3 bases from V and 2 bases from J, leaving 2 bases between. Germline loops: CDR1 KGHSH, CDR2 LQKENI. The CDR3 region has the DNA TGTGCCAGCTCACCCGCCTACGAGCAGTACTTC. Protein product: CASSPAYEQYF. Supplemented by reference TRBV18 and TRBJ2-7, the full variable domain reads NAGVMQNPRHLVRRRGQEARLRCSPMKGHSHVYWYRQLPEEGLKFMVYLQKENIIDESGMPKERFSAEFPKEGPSILRIQQVVRGDSAAYFCASSPAYEQYFGPGTRLTVT.

V usage is TRBV4-1 and J usage is TRBJ1-6; maybe TRBD1 (5 bases). There are 16 residues in the CDR3. Germline lookup yields CDR1 MGHRA and CDR2 YSYEKL. V was pared by 4 bases and J by 7 bases, with 17 bases between. This chain's CDR3 is CASSLGLGAFNSPLHF. DNA for the CDR3: TGCGCCAGCAGCCTGGGCTTAGGGGCCTTCAATTCACCCCTCCACTTT.